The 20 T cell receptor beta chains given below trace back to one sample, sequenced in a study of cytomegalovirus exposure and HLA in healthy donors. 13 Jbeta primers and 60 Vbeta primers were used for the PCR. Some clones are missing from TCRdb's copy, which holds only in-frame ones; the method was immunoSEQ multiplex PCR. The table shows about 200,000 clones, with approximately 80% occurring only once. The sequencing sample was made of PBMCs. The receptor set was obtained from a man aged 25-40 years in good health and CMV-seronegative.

CDR3 sequence (DNA): TGTGCCAGCAGCTTAGGGACAACTTCTGGCTACACCTTC. Its protein product is CASSLGTTSGYTF. The chain couples TRBV7-2 to TRBJ1-2, with D possibly matching TRBD1 (5 bases). Trimming left V 1 base short and J 7 bases short, with 10 bases between. CDR1 SGHTA and CDR2 FQGNSA come from the germline V gene. This CDR3 is 13 amino acids long.

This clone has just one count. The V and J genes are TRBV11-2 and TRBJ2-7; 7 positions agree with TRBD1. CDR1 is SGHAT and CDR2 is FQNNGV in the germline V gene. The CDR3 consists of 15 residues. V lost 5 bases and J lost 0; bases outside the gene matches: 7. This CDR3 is CASSLGGRGSYEQYF. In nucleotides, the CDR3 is TGTGCCAGCAGCCTAGGGGGCAGGGGCTCCTACGAGCAGTACTTC.

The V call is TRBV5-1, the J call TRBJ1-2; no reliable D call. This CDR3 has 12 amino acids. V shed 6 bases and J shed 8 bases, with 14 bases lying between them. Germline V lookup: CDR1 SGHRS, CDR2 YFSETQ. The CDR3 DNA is TGCGCCAGCACCTCCGGTGGTATAGGCTACACCTTC. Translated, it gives CASTSGGIGYTF.

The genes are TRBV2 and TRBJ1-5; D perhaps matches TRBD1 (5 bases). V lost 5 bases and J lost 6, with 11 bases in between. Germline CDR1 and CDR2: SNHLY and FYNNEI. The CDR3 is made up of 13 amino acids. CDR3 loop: CASSSGDFQPQHF. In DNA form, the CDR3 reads TGTGCCAGCAGTTCGGGGGACTTTCAGCCCCAGCATTTT.

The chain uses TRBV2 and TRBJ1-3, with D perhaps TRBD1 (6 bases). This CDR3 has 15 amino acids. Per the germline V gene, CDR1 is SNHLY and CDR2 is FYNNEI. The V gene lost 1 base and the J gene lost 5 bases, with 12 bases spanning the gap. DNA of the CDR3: TGTGCCAGCAGTGAAGTTTACAGGGACAGAAACACCATATATTTT. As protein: CASSEVYRDRNTIYF.

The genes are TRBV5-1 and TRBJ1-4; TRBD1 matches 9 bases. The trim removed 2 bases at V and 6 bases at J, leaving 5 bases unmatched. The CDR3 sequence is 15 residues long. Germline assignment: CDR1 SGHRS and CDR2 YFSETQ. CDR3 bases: TGCGCCAGCAGCTTTTCTGGGGACAGGGATGAAAAACTGTTTTTT. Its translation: CASSFSGDRDEKLFF. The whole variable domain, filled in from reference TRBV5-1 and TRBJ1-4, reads KAGVTQTPRYLIKTRGQQVTLSCSPISGHRSVSWYQQTPGQGLQFLFEYFSETQRNKGNFPGRFSGRQFSNSRSEMNVSTLELGDSALYLCASSFSGDRDEKLFFGSGTQLSVL.

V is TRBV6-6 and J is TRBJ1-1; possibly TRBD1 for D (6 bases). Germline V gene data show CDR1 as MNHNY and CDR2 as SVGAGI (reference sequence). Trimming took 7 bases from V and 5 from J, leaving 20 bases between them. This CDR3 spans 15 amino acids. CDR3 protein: CASTAPGGAGTEAFF. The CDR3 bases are TGTGCCAGCACAGCCCCGGGGGGGGCTGGGACTGAAGCTTTCTTT.

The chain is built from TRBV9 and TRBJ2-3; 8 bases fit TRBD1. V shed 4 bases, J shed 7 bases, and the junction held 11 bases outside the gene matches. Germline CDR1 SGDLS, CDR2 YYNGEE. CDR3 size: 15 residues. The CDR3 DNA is TGTGCCAGCAGCCTCGCAGGGGGCTCTGCTAATACGCAGTATTTT. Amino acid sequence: CASSLAGGSANTQYF.

CDR3 in amino acids: CASSLRLSSGNTIYF. The CDR3 nucleotides read TGTGCCAGCAGTTTAAGACTCAGCTCTGGAAACACCATATATTTT. The chain combines TRBV28 with TRBJ1-3, with D unclear. The germline CDR1 and CDR2 sequences are MDHEN and SYDVKM. The CDR3 extends over 15 amino acids. Between the trimmed V and J ends, which lost 2 bases and 0 bases, there was a span of 8 bases.

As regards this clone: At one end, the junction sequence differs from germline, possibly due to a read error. The CDR3 here is CASSKQGATGASVLTF. The CDR3, as DNA: TGTGCCAGCAGCAAACAGGGGGCTACTGGGGCCAGCGTCCTGACTTTC. The chain has TRBV6-6 and TRBJ2-6; TRBD1 matches 9 bases. Per the germline V gene, CDR1 is MNHNY and CDR2 is SVGAGI (reference sequence). The CDR3 consists of 16 residues.

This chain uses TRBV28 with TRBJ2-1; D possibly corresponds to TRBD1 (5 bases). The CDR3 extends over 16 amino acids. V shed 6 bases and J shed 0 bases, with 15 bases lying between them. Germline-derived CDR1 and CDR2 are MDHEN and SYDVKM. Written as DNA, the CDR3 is TGTGCCAGCAGCCCAGGGTCCCTCCACTCCTACAATGAGCAGTTCTTC. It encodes CASSPGSLHSYNEQFF.

CDR3 coding DNA: TGTGCCAGCAGTCCCACAGGGAATCCCTACAATGAGCAGTTCTTC. Translating gives CASSPTGNPYNEQFF. The J gene is TRBJ2-1, the V gene TRBV6-5, with D perhaps TRBD1 (6 bases). V was clipped by 5 bases and J by 2 bases, with 13 bases between them. The CDR3 totals 15 residues. Germline values: CDR1 MNHEY, CDR2 SVGAGI.

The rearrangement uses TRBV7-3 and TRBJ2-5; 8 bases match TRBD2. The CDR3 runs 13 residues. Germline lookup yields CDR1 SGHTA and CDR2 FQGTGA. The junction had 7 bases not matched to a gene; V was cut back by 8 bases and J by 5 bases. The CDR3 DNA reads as TGTGCCAGCGCGGTAGCGGGGCTCGAGACCCAGTACTTC. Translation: CASAVAGLETQYF.

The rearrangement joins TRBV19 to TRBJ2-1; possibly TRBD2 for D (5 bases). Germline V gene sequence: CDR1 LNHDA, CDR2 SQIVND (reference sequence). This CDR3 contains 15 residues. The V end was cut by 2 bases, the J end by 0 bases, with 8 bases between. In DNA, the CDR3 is TGTGCCAGTAGTATATCCGCGGGCTCCTACAATGAGCAGTTCTTC. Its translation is CASSISAGSYNEQFF.

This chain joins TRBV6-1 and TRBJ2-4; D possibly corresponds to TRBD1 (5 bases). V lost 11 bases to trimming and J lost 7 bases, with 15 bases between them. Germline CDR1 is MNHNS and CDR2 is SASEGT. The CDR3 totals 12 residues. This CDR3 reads CAEAGPGNIQYF. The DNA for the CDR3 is TGTGCCGAGGCAGGGCCCGGTAACATTCAGTACTTC.

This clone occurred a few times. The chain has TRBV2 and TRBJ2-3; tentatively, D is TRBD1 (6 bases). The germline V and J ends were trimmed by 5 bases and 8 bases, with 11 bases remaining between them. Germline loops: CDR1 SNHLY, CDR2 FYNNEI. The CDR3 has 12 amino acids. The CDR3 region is CASSYRAGTQYF. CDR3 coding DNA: TGTGCCAGCAGTTACAGGGCGGGTACGCAGTATTTT.

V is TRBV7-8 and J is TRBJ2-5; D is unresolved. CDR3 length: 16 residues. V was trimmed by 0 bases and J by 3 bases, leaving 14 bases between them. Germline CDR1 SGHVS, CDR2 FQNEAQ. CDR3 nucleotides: TGTGCCAGCAGCTTAGCGAGAGGATTATCTAAAGAGACCCAGTACTTC. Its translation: CASSLARGLSKETQYF.

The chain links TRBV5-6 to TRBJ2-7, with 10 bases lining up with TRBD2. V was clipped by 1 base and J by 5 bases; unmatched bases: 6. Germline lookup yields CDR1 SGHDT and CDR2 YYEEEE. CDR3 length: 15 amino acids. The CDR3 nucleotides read TGTGCCAGCAGCTTGATGGCTAGCGGGGGCCACGAGCAGTACTTC. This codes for CASSLMASGGHEQYF.

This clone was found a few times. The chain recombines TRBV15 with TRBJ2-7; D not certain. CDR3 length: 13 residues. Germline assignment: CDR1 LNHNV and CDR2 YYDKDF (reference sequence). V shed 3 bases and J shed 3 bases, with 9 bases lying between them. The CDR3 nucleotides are TGTGCCACCAGCAGTGACATGGGCTACGAGCAGTACTTC. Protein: CATSSDMGYEQYF. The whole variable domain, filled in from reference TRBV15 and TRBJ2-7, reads DAMVIQNPRYQVTQFGKPVTLSCSQTLNHNVMYWYQQKSSQAPKLLFHYYDKDFNNEADTPDNFQSRRPNTSFCFLDIRSPGLGDTAMYLCATSSDMGYEQYFGPGTRLTVT.

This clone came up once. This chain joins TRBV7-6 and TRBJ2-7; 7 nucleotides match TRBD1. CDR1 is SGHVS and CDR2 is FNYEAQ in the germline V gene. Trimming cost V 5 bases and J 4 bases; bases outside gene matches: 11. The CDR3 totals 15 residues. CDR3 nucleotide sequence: TGTGCCAGCAGCCCACTCCCGCGACAGGGTTACGAGCAGTACTTC. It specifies CASSPLPRQGYEQYF.